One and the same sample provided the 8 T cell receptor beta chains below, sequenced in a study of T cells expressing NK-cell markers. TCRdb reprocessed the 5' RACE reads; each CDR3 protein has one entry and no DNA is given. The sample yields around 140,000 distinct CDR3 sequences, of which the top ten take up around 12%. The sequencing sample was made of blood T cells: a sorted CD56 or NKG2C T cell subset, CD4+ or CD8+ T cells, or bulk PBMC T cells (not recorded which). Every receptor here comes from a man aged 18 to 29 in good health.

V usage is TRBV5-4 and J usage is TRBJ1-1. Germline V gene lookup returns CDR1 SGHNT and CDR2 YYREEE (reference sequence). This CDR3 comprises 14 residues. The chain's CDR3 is CASNNPEGNTEAFF.

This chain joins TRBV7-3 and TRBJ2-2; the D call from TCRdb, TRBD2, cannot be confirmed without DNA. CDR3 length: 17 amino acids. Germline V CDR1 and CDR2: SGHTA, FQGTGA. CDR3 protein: CASSSSPGLAETGELFF.

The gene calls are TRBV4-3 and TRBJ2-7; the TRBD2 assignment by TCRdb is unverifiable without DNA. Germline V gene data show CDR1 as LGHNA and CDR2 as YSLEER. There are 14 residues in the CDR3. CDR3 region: CASSQGVVAGEQYF.

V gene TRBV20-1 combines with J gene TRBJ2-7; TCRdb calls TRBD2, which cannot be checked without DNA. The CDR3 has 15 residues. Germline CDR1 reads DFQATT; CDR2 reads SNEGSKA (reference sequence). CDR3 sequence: CSAPLTSGYTYEQYF.

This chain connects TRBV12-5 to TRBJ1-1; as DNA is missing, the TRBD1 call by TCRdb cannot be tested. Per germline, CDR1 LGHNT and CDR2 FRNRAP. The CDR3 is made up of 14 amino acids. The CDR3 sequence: CASANRGLNTEAFF.

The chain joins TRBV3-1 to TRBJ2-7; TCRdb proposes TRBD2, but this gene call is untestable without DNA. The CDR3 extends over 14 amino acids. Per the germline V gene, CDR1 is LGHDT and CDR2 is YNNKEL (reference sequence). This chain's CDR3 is CASSGLGGSYEQYF.

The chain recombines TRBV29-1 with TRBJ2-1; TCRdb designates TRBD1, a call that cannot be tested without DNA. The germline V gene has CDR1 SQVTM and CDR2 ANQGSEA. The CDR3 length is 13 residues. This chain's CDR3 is CSVARQGADEQFF.

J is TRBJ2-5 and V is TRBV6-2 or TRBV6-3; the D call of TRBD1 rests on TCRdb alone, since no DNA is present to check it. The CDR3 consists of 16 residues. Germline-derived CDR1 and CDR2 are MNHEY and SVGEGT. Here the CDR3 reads CASSYYGRVMGETQYF.